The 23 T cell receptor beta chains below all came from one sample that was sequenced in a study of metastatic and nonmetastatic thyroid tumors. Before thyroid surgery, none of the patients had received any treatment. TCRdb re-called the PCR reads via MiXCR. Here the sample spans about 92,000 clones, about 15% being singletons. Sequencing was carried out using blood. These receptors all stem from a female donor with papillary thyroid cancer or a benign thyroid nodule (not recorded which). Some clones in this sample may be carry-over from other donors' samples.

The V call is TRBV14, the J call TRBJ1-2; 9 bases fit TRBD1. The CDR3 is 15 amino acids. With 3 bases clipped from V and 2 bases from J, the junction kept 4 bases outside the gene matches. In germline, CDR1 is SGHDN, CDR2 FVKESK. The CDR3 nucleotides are TGTGCCAGCAGCCACGTAGGACAGGGGAACTATGGCTACACCTTC. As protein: CASSHVGQGNYGYTF. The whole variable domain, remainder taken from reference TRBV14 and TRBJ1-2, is EAGVTQFPSHSVIEKGQTVTLRCDPISGHDNLYWYRRVMGKEIKFLLHFVKESKQDESGMPNNRFLAERTGGTYSTLKVQPAELEDSGVYFCASSHVGQGNYGYTFGSGTRLTVV.

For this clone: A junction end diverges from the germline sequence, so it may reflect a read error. The CDR3 sequence is CASRRTGVNEQFF. In DNA, the CDR3 is TGTGCAAGCAGGCGGACAGGGGTCAATGAGCAGTTCTTC. The chain recombines TRBV7-9 with TRBJ2-1, with TRBD1 identical over 9 bases. The CDR3 has 13 amino acids. CDR1 and CDR2 (germline): SEHNR, FQNEAQ (reference sequence).

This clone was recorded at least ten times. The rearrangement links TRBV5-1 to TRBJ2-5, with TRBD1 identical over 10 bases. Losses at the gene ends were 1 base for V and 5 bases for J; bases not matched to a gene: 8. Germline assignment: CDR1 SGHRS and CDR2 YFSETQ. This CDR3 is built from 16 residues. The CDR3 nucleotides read TGCGCCAGCAGCTTGTCGGGACAGGGGCACGGTGAGACCCAGTACTTC. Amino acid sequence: CASSLSGQGHGETQYF.

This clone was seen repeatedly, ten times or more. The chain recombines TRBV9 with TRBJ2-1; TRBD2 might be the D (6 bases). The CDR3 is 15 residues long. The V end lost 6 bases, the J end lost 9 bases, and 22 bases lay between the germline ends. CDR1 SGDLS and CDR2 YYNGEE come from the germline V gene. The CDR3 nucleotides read TGTGCCAGCACCACCGGCGGGGCCTCCCTCAGTGAGCAGTTCTTC. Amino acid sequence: CASTTGGASLSEQFF.

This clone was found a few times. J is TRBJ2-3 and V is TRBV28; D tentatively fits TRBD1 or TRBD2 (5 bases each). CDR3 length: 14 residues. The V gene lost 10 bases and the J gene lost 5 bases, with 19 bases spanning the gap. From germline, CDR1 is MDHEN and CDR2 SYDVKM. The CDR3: CAINTKVRGDTQYF. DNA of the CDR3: TGTGCCATCAACACTAAGGTGAGGGGAGATACGCAGTATTTT.

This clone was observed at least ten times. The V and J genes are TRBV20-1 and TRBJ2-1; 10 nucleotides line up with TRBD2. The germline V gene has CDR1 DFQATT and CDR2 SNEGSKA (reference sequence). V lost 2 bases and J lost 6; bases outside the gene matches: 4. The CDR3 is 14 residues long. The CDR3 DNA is TGCAGTGCTAGAAGCGGGAGGGGCTCCAATGAGCAGTTCTTC. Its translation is CSARSGRGSNEQFF.

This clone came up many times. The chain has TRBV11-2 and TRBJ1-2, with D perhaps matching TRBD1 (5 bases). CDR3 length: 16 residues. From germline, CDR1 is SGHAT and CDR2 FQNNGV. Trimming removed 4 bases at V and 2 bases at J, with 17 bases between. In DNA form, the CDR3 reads TGTGCCAGCAGCTCCCCGTGGGGGGGATCGAACTATGGCTACACCTTC. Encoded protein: CASSSPWGGSNYGYTF.

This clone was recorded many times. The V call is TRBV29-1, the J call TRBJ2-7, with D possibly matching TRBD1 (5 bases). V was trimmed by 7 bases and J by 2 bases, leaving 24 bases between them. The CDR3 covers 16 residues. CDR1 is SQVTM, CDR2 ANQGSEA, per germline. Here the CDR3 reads CSGVGQGSYGTYEQYF. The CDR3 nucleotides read TGCAGCGGGGTGGGTCAGGGTTCGTATGGGACCTACGAGCAGTACTTC.

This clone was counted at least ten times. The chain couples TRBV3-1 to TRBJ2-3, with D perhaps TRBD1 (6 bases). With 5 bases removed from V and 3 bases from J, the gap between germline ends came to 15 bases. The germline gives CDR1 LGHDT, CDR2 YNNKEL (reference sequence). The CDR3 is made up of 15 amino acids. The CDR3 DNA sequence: TGTGCCAGCAGCAGGGACACCCCTTATACAGATACGCAGTATTTT. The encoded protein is CASSRDTPYTDTQYF.

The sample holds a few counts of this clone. The CDR3 here is CASSSGGGSSYNEQFF. In nucleotides, the CDR3 is TGTGCCAGCAGCTCAGGGGGGGGCAGCTCCTACAATGAGCAGTTCTTC. The rearrangement uses TRBV5-4 and TRBJ2-1; D could derive from TRBD1 or TRBD2 (7 bases each). Germline V gene sequence: CDR1 SGHNT, CDR2 YYREEE (reference sequence). The CDR3 covers 16 residues. V was cut by 3 bases and J by 0 bases, with 13 bases left in between.

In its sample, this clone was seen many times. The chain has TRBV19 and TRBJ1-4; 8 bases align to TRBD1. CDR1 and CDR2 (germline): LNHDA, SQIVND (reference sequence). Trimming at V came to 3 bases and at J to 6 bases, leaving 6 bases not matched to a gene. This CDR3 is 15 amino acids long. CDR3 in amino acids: CASSMETGVHEKLFF. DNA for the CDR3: TGTGCCAGTAGTATGGAGACAGGGGTGCATGAAAAACTGTTTTTT.

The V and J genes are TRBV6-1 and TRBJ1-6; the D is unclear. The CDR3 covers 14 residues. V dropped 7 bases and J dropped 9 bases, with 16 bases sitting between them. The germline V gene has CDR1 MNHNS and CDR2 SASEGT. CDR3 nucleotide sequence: TGTGCCAGCATCTGGACCCATGGAGTTTCACCCCTCCACTTT. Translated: CASIWTHGVSPLHF.

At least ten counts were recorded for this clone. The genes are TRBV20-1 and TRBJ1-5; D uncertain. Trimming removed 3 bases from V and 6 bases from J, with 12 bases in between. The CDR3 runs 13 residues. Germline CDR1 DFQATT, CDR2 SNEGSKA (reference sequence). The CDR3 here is CSARTARGQPQHF. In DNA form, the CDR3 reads TGCAGTGCTAGGACCGCCCGAGGTCAGCCCCAGCATTTT.

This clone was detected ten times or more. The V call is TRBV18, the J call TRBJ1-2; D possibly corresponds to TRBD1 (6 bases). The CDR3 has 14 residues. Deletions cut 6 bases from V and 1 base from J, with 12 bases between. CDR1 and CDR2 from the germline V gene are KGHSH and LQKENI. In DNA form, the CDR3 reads TGTGCCAGCTCCCGAGGGGGTGATAACTATGGCTACACCTTC. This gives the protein CASSRGGDNYGYTF.

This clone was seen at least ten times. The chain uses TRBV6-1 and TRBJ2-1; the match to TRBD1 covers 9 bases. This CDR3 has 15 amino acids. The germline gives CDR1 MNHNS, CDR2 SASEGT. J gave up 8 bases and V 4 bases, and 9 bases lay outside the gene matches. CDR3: CASSVVPGQGHEQFF. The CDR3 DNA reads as TGTGCCAGCAGTGTGGTCCCGGGACAGGGTCATGAGCAGTTCTTC.

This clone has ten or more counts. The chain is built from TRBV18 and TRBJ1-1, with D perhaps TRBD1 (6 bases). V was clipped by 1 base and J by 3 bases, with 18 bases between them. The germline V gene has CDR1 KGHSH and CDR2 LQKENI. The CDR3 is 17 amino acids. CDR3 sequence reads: CASSPRQRGGLDTEAFF. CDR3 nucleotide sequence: TGTGCCAGCTCACCACGGCAACGGGGGGGGCTCGACACTGAAGCTTTCTTT.

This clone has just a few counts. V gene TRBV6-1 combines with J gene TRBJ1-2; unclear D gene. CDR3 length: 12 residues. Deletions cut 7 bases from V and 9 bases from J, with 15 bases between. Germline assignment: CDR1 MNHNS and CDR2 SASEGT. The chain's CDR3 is CASTVLGLCYTF. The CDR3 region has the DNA TGTGCCAGCACCGTACTCGGGCTGTGCTACACCTTC.

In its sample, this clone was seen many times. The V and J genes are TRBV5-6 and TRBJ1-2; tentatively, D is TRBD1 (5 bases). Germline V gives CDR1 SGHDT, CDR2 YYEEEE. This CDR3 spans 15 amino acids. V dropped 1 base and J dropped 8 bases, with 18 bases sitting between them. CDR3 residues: CASSLLVRVEPGYTF. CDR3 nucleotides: TGTGCCAGCAGCTTGTTAGTCAGGGTCGAACCAGGCTACACCTTC.

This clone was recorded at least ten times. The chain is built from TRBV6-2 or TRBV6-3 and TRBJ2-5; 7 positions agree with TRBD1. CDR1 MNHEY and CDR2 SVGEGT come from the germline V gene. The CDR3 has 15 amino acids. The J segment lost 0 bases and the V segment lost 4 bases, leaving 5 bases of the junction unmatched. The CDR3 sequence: CASSWDSRYQETQYF. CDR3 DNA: TGTGCCAGCAGTTGGGACAGCCGGTACCAAGAGACCCAGTACTTC.

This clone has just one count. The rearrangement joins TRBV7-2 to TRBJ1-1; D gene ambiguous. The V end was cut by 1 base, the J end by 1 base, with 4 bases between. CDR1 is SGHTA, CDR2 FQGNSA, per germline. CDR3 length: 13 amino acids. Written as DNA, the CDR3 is TGTGCCAGCAGCTTAGGGAAGAACACTGAAGCTTTCTTT. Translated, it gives CASSLGKNTEAFF.

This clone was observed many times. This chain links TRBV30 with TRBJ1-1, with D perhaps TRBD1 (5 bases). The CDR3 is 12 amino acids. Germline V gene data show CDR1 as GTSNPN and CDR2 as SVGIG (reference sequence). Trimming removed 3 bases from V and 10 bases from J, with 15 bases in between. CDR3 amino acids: CAWSADPQGAFF. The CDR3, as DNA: TGTGCCTGGAGCGCCGACCCTCAGGGAGCTTTCTTT.

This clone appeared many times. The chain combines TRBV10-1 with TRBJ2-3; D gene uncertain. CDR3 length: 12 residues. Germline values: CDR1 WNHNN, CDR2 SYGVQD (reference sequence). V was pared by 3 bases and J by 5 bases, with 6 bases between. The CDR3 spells CASSDPGDTQYF. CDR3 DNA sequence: TGCGCCAGCAGTGACCCCGGAGATACGCAGTATTTT.

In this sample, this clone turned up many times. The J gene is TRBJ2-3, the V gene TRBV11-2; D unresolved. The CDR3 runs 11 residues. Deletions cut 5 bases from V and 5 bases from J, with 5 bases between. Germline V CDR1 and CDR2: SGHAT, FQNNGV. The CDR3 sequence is CASSQGDTQYF. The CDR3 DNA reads TGTGCCAGCAGCCAAGGAGATACGCAGTATTTT. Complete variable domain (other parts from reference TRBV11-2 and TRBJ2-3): EAGVAQSPRYKIIEKRQSVAFWCNPISGHATLYWYQQILGQGPKLLIQFQNNGVVDDSQLPKDRFSAERLKGVDSTLKIQPAKLEDSAVYLCASSQGDTQYFGPGTRLTVL.